The T cell receptor (beta chain) under discussion was sequenced for a study of blood T cell repertoires in COVID-19. For this clone: The same CDR3 can be traced to other DNA sequences in this sample.

Generated by immunoSEQ multiplex PCR, the TCRdb table keeps only in-frame clones and is missing some. Among a few hundred thousand clones listed, about 85% were seen once. The CDR3 has 12 amino acids. In germline, CDR1 is MNHEY, CDR2 SVGEGT. V was clipped by 2 bases and J by 7 bases, with 8 bases between them. The origin of this receptor is a woman aged 25 to 45 who had recovered from COVID-19. J is TRBJ1-2 and V is TRBV6-2 or TRBV6-3; tentative D call: TRBD1 (5 bases). What was sequenced was PBMCs or T cells enriched from blood (not recorded which). CDR3 loop: CASSYGGSGYTF. CDR3 nucleotides: TGTGCCAGCAGTTACGGGGGGAGTGGCTACACCTTC.